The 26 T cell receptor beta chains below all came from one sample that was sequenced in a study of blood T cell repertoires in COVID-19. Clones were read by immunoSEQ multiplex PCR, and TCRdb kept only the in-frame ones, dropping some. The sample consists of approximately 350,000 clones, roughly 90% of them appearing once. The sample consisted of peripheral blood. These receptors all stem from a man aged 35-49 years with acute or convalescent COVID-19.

As DNA, the CDR3 is TGTGCCAGCAGCTTAATGCGGGCGAGCACAGATACGCAGTATTTT. Protein sequence: CASSLMRASTDTQYF. This sequence joins TRBV7-3 and TRBJ2-3, with D maybe TRBD2 (5 bases). This CDR3 is 15 amino acids long. V was shortened by 1 base and J by 0 bases, with 8 bases between the two germline ends. Germline assignment: CDR1 SGHTA and CDR2 FQGTGA.

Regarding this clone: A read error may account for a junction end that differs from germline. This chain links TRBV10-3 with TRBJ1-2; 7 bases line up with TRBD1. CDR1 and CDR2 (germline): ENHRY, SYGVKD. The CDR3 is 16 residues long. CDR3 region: CAITETGTATNYGYTF. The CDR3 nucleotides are TGTGCCATCACTGAGACCGGGACAGCTACTAACTATGGCTACACCTTC.

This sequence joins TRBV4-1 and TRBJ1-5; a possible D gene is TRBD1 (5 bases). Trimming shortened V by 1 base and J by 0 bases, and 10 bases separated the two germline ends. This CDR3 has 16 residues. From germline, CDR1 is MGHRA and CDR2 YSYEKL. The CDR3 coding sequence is TGCGCCAGCAGCCAAGTTTCGCAGGGTAGCAATCAGCCCCAGCATTTT. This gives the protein CASSQVSQGSNQPQHF.

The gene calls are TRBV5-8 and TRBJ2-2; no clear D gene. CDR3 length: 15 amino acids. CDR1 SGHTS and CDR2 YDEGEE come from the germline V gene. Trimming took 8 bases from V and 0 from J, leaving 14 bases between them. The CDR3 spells CARHAEVTNTGELFF. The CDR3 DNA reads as TGTGCCAGGCACGCTGAGGTGACGAACACCGGGGAGCTGTTTTTT. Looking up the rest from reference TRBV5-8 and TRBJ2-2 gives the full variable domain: EAGVTQSPTHLIKTRGQQATLRCSPISGHTSVYWYQQALGLGLQFLLWYDEGEERNRGNFPPRFSGRQFPNYSSELNVNALELEDSALYLCARHAEVTNTGELFFGEGSRLTVL.

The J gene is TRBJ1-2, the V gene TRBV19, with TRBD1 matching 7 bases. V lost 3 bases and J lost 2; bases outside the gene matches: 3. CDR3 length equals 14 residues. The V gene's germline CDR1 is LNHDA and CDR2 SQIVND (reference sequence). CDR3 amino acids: CASSIGQANYGYTF. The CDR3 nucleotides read TGTGCCAGTAGTATCGGACAGGCCAACTATGGCTACACCTTC.

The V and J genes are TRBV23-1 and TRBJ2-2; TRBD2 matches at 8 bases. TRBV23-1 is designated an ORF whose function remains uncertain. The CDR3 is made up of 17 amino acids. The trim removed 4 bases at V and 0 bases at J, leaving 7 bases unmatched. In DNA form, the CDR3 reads TGCGCCAGCAGTCTGTCGTCGGGGGGGTCGAACACCGGGGAGCTGTTTTTT. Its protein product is CASSLSSGGSNTGELFF.

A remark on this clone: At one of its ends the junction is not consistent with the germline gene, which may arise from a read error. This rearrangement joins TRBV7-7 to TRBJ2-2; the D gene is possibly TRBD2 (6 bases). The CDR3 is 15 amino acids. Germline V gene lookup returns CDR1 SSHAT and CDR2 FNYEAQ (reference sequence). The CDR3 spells CASSLNGGNTGELFF. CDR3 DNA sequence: TGTGCTAGCAGCTTAAACGGGGGGAACACCGGGGAGCTGTTTTTT.

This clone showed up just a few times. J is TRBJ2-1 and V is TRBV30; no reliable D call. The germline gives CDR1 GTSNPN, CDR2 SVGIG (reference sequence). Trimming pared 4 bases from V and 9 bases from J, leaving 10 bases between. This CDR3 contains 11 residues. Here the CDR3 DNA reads TGTGCCTGGATTTTGTTCCGTGAGCAGTTCTTC. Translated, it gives CAWILFREQFF.

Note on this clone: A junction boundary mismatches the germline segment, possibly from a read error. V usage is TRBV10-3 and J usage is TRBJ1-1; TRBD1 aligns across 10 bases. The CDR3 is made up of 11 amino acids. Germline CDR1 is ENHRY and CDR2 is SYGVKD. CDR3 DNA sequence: TGTGCCAGCAGTCCGGGACAGGGGGCTTTCTTT. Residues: CASSPGQGAFF.

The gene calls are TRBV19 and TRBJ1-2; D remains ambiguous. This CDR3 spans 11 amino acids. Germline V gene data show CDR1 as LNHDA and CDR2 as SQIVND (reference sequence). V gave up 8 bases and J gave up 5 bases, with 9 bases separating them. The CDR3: CASSTGYGYTF. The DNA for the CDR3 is TGTGCCAGTTCGACGGGTTATGGCTACACCTTC.

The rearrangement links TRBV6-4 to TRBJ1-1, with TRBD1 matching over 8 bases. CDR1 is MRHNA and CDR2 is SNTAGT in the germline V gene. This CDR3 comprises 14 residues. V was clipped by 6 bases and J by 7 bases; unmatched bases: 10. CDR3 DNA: TGTGCCAGCAGCGCGGACAGGGAAGGGCGTGAAGCTTTCTTT. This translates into CASSADREGREAFF.

The CDR3 nucleotides are TGTGCCAGCAGTGTCAACAGGGGCCTGAGGGAGCAGTACTTC. Translating it yields CASSVNRGLREQYF. V usage is TRBV28 and J usage is TRBJ2-7; the match to TRBD1 covers 7 bases. Trimming at V came to 5 bases and at J to 7 bases, leaving 11 bases not matched to a gene. Looked up from germline, CDR1 is MDHEN and CDR2 is SYDVKM. The CDR3 length is 14 residues. Based on the CDR3 plus reference TRBV28 and TRBJ2-7, the full variable domain is DVKVTQSSRYLVKRTGEKVFLECVQDMDHENMFWYRQDPGLGLRLIYFSYDVKMKEKGDIPEGYSVSREKKERFSLILESASTNQTSMYLCASSVNRGLREQYFGPGTRLTVT.

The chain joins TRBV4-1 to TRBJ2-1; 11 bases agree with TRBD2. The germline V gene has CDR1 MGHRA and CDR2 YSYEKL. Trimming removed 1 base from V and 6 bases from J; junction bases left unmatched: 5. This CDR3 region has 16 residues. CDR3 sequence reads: CASSQVGSGRGNEQFF. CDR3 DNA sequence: TGCGCCAGCAGCCAAGTTGGTAGCGGGAGGGGCAATGAGCAGTTCTTC.

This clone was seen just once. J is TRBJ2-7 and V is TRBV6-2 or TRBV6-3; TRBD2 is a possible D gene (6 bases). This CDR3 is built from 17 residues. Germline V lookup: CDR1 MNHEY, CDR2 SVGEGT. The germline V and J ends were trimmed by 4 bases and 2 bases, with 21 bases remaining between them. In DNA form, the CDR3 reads TGTGCCAGCAGTTTAGACGGGGGTTACACCGCGACCTACGAGCAGTACTTC. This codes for CASSLDGGYTATYEQYF.

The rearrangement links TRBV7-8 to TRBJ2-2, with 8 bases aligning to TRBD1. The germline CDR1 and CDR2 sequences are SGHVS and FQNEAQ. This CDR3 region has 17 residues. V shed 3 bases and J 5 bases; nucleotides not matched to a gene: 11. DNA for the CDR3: TGTGCCAGCAGCTTTAAGGGGCAGGGGGCGCGGACCGGGGAGCTGTTTTTT. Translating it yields CASSFKGQGARTGELFF.

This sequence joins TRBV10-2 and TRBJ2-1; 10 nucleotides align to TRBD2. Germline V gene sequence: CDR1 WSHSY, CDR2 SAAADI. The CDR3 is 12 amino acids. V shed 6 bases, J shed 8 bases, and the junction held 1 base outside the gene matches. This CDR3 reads CASRGTSDEQFF. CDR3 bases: TGCGCCAGCAGGGGGACTAGCGATGAGCAGTTCTTC.

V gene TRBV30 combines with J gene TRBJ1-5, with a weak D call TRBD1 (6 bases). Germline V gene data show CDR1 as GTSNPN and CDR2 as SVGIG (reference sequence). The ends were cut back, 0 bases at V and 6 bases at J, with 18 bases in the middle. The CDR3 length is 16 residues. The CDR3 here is CAWSVRGGPIVQPQHF. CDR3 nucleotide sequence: TGTGCCTGGAGTGTACGGGGGGGGCCTATAGTTCAGCCCCAGCATTTT.

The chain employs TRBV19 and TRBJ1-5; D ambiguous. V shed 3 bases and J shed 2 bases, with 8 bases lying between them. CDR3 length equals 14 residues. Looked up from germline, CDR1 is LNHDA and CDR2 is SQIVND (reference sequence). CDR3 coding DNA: TGTGCCAGTAGTATCGGGTGGGGCAATCAGCCCCAGCATTTT. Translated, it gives CASSIGWGNQPQHF.

In DNA form, the CDR3 reads TGTGCCAGCTCACCGGGGGCTAACTACGAGCAGTACTTC. It encodes CASSPGANYEQYF. The rearrangement links TRBV18 to TRBJ2-7, with TRBD1 as a possible D gene (6 bases). The germline gives CDR1 KGHSH, CDR2 LQKENI. V was cut by 3 bases and J by 3 bases, with 9 bases left in between. The CDR3 extends over 13 amino acids.

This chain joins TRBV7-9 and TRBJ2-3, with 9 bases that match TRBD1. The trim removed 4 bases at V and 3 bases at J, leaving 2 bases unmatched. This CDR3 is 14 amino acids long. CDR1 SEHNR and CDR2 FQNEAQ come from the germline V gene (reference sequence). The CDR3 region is CASSSGQGTDTQYF. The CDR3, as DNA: TGTGCCAGCAGCTCCGGACAGGGGACAGATACGCAGTATTTT.

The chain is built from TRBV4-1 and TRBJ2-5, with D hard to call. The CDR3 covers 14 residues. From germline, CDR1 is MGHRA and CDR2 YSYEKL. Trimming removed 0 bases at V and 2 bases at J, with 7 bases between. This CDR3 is CASSQDHFQETQYF. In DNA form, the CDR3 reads TGCGCCAGCAGCCAAGATCACTTTCAAGAGACCCAGTACTTC.

CDR3 sequence: CASRYTGGKGYTF. In DNA, the CDR3 is TGTGCCAGCAGATATACAGGGGGCAAAGGCTACACCTTC. The chain couples TRBV27 to TRBJ1-2; 9 bases are a match to TRBD1. The V segment lost 6 bases and the J segment 8 bases; nucleotides outside the gene matches: 7. Germline-derived CDR1 and CDR2 are MNHEY and SMNVEV (reference sequence). The CDR3 has 13 amino acids.

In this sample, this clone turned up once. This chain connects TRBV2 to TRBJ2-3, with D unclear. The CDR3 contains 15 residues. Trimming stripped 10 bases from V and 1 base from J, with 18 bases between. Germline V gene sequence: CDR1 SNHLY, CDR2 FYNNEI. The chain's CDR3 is CATEDLEPRTDTQYF. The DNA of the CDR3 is TGTGCCACCGAGGATCTAGAGCCTCGCACAGATACGCAGTATTTT.

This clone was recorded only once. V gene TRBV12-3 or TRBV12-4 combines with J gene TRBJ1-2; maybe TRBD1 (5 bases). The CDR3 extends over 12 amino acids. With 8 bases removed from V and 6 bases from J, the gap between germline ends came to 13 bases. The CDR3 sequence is CASHAQGDGYTF. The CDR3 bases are TGTGCCAGCCATGCCCAGGGCGATGGCTACACCTTC.

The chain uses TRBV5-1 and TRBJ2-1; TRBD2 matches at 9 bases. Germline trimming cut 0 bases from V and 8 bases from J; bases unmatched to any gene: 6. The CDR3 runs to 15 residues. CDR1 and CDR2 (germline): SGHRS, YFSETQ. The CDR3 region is CASSLVSSGNDEQFF. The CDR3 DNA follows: TGCGCCAGCAGCTTGGTCTCTAGCGGGAACGATGAGCAGTTCTTC.

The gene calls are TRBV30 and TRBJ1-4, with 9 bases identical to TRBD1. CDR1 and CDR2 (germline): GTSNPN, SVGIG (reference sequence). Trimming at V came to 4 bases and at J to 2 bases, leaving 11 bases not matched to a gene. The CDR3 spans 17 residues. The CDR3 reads CAWTAVGTGFTNEKLFF. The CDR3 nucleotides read TGTGCCTGGACCGCAGTTGGGACAGGGTTTACTAATGAAAAACTGTTTTTT.